This passage covers 5 T cell receptor beta chains from one sample sequenced in a study of blood T cell repertoires in COVID-19. Only in-frame clones appear in the TCRdb table, and some are missing; sequencing was by immunoSEQ multiplex PCR. In the table there are over 350,000 clones, roughly 90% of which are singletons. Sequenced: PBMCs or T cells enriched from blood (not recorded which). The receptors shown here come from a woman in her thirties with acute COVID-19.

The chain is built from TRBV6-4 and TRBJ1-4; 8 bases agree with TRBD1. This CDR3 contains 14 residues. Unmatched junction bases numbered 6, after V lost 8 bases and J lost 4 bases. CDR1 and CDR2 (germline): MRHNA, SNTAGT. The CDR3 nucleotides read TGTGCCAGCGGGACCGGGACAGGTAATGAAAAACTGTTTTTT. It encodes CASGTGTGNEKLFF.

The chain joins TRBV6-5 to TRBJ1-3, with a tentative D call TRBD1 (5 bases). Germline CDR1 and CDR2: MNHEY and SVGAGI. The V end was cut by 6 bases, the J end by 4 bases, with 13 bases between. The CDR3 is 14 amino acids. CDR3 DNA sequence: TGTGCCAGCAGACCCGACAGAATAGGAAACACCATATATTTT. Translating gives CASRPDRIGNTIYF.

CDR3 sequence (DNA): TGCGCCAGCAGCTTTAGGGAGGGGTCCTACAATGAGCAGTTCTTC. Protein: CASSFREGSYNEQFF. The rearrangement uses TRBV5-1 and TRBJ2-1, with 7 nucleotides matching TRBD2. The germline V gene encodes CDR1 SGHRS and CDR2 YFSETQ. This CDR3 spans 15 amino acids. J gave up 1 base and V 2 bases, and 3 bases lay outside the gene matches.

This clone was counted once. The V call is TRBV7-3, the J call TRBJ1-6; D may be TRBD1 (5 bases). V was pared by 2 bases and J by 10 bases, with 15 bases between. CDR1 is SGHTA and CDR2 is FQGTGA in the germline V gene. The CDR3 sequence is 15 residues long. The CDR3 spells CASSLSAQGGSPLHF. In DNA, the CDR3 is TGTGCCAGCAGCTTATCCGCCCAGGGTGGATCACCCCTCCACTTT.

The chain carries TRBV7-9 and TRBJ1-2, with D uncertain. The CDR3 extends over 15 amino acids. Trimming took off 1 base at V and 0 bases at J, with 9 bases between the two ends. CDR1 is SEHNR, CDR2 FQNEAQ, per germline (reference sequence). CDR3 DNA: TGTGCCAGCAGCTTAGGGACGGGGTCTAACTATGGCTACACCTTC. This gives the protein CASSLGTGSNYGYTF.